This T cell receptor (beta chain) appears in the sequencing data of a study of cytomegalovirus exposure and HLA in healthy donors. Study conclusions and caveats: A previous analysis found most TCR beta V segments productive roughly 90% or roughly 30% of the time.

Concerning this clone: The antigen remains undetermined.

The CDR3 is 14 residues long. CDR1 SEHNR and CDR2 FQNEAQ come from the germline V gene (reference sequence). V was clipped by 2 bases and J by 8 bases, with 15 bases between them. The PCR was carried out with 60 Vbeta primers and 13 Jbeta primers. Some clones are missing from TCRdb's copy, which holds only in-frame ones; the method was immunoSEQ multiplex PCR. The sample lists about 270,000 clones; under 80% were seen once. Source material: PBMCs. The chain uses TRBV7-9 and TRBJ1-2; D remains ambiguous. This TCR was recovered from a female donor in good health and CMV-seronegative. The CDR3 bases are TGTGCCAGCAGCTTAAATCACGGGAGCTTCGGCTACACCTTC. This encodes CASSLNHGSFGYTF.